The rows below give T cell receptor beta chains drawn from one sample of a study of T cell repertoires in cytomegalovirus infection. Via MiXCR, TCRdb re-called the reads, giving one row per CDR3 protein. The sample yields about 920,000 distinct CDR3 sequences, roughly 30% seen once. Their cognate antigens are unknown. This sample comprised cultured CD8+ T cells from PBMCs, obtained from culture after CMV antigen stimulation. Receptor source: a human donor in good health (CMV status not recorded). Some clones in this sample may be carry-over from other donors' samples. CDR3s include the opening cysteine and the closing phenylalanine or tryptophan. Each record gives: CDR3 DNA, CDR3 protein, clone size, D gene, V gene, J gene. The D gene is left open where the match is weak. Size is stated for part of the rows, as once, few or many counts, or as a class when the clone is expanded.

CDR3 DNA: TGTGCCAGCAGTTCCCGGCAGGGGGGGGACACTGAAGCTTTCTTT; CDR3 protein: CASSSRQGGDTEAFF; clone size: once; D gene: TRBD1; V gene: TRBV27; J gene: TRBJ1-1
CDR3 DNA: TGTGCCACCAGCAGAGACAGGGGGTTGGTGGCACCCCTCCACTTT; CDR3 protein: CATSRDRGLVAPLHF; clone size: NA; D gene: TRBD1; V gene: TRBV15; J gene: TRBJ1-6
CDR3 DNA: TGTGCCAGCAGTGAAGATACGGACAGAACAATGATCCGGTATGAGCAGTTCTTC; CDR3 protein: CASSEDTDRTMIRYEQFF; clone size: NA; D gene: NA; V gene: TRBV6-1; J gene: TRBJ2-1
CDR3 DNA: TGTGCCAGCAGCTCGACGGGGGCGGGACTATACAATGAGCAGTTCTTC; CDR3 protein: CASSSTGAGLYNEQFF; clone size: many; D gene: NA; V gene: TRBV11-2; J gene: TRBJ2-1
CDR3 DNA: TGTGCCAGCAAGTCAGGTACCTCCTACAATGAGCAGTTCTTC; CDR3 protein: CASKSGTSYNEQFF; clone size: NA; D gene: NA; V gene: TRBV6-2/TRBV6-3; J gene: TRBJ2-1
CDR3 DNA: TGCAGCGGGACAGGGGTTAGCACCGGGGAGCTGTTTTTT; CDR3 protein: CSGTGVSTGELFF; clone size: NA; D gene: TRBD1; V gene: TRBV29-1; J gene: TRBJ2-2
CDR3 DNA: TGTGCCAGCAGTTTATGGCAGGGAATGATCCGCGGGCGGCAAGATACGCAGTATTTT; CDR3 protein: CASSLWQGMIRGRQDTQYF; clone size: NA; D gene: NA; V gene: TRBV28; J gene: TRBJ2-3
CDR3 DNA: TGTGCCAGCAGCTTATACCAGGGGACTAACACTGAAGCTTTCTTT; CDR3 protein: CASSLYQGTNTEAFF; clone size: few; D gene: NA; V gene: TRBV5-4; J gene: TRBJ1-1
CDR3 DNA: TGTGCCAGCAGCGTAGGGGGCAGGAGGGATGAGCAGTTCTTC; CDR3 protein: CASSVGGRRDEQFF; clone size: NA; D gene: NA; V gene: TRBV7-9; J gene: TRBJ2-1
CDR3 DNA: TGTGCCAGCAGCCAAGAGAACGTAGCGGGTCAAGAGACCCAGTACTTC; CDR3 protein: CASSQENVAGQETQYF; clone size: NA; D gene: TRBD2; V gene: TRBV4-2; J gene: TRBJ2-5
CDR3 DNA: TGTGCCAGCAGTGACAAAAAGACAGGGGTACATCAGCCCCAGCATTTT; CDR3 protein: CASSDKKTGVHQPQHF; clone size: few; D gene: TRBD1; V gene: TRBV2; J gene: TRBJ1-5
CDR3 DNA: TGTGCCAGCTCGGGAAAAGCACAGAGCTCTGGGGCCAACGTCCTGACTTTC; CDR3 protein: CASSGKAQSSGANVLTF; clone size: few; D gene: NA; V gene: TRBV18; J gene: TRBJ2-6
CDR3 DNA: TGTGCCACCAGCAGAAGCACGGTACTAGCTGCTGAAGCTTTCTTT; CDR3 protein: CATSRSTVLAAEAFF; clone size: few; D gene: NA; V gene: TRBV15; J gene: TRBJ1-1
CDR3 DNA: TGTGCCAGCAACTTAGGTACAAATCAGCCCCAGCATTTT; CDR3 protein: CASNLGTNQPQHF; clone size: NA; D gene: NA; V gene: TRBV7-2; J gene: TRBJ1-5
CDR3 DNA: TGTGCCAGCAGGCCGCCGGGACAGGGGTGGGCTGAAGCTTTCTTT; CDR3 protein: CASRPPGQGWAEAFF; clone size: few; D gene: TRBD1; V gene: TRBV7-9; J gene: TRBJ1-1
CDR3 DNA: TGTGCCAGTAGGGCCCCGGGAGGATACGGGGAGCTGTTTTTT; CDR3 protein: CASRAPGGYGELFF; clone size: NA; D gene: TRBD2; V gene: TRBV19; J gene: TRBJ2-2
CDR3 DNA: TGTGCCAGCAGTCTCGGACAGCCAAAATTGGGTTCACCCCTCCACTTT; CDR3 protein: CASSLGQPKLGSPLHF; clone size: NA; D gene: NA; V gene: TRBV28; J gene: TRBJ1-6
CDR3 DNA: TGTGCCAGCATCTTACAGCCCAATCAGCCCCAGCATTTT; CDR3 protein: CASILQPNQPQHF; clone size: NA; D gene: NA; V gene: TRBV28; J gene: TRBJ1-5
CDR3 DNA: TGTGCCAGCAGCTTGGTTAGGGGGCGCGGTGAAAAACTGTTTTTT; CDR3 protein: CASSLVRGRGEKLFF; clone size: NA; D gene: TRBD1; V gene: TRBV14; J gene: TRBJ1-4
CDR3 DNA: TGTGCCAGCAGTTTAAAGGGCGAAGGCATTCAGTACTTC; CDR3 protein: CASSLKGEGIQYF; clone size: NA; D gene: NA; V gene: TRBV6-1; J gene: TRBJ2-4
CDR3 DNA: TGTGCCACCAGTGATACGGGACAGGGCCCAGATACGCAGTATTTT; CDR3 protein: CATSDTGQGPDTQYF; clone size: NA; D gene: TRBD1; V gene: TRBV24-1; J gene: TRBJ2-3
CDR3 DNA: TGTGCCAGCGGCTGGCAGGGAGCGAACACTGAAGCTTTCTTT; CDR3 protein: CASGWQGANTEAFF; clone size: NA; D gene: NA; V gene: TRBV5-6; J gene: TRBJ1-1
CDR3 DNA: TGTGCCAGCAGCTTATTTCCTAGCGGGGTGGAGACCCAGTACTTC; CDR3 protein: CASSLFPSGVETQYF; clone size: many; D gene: TRBD2; V gene: TRBV7-2; J gene: TRBJ2-5
CDR3 DNA: TGTGCCAGCAGTTTAACCTGGACAGGGGGGAACACTGAAGCTTTCTTT; CDR3 protein: CASSLTWTGGNTEAFF; clone size: NA; D gene: TRBD1; V gene: TRBV12-3/TRBV12-4; J gene: TRBJ1-1
CDR3 DNA: TGTGCCAGCAGCAAGGGGGCGAATCAGCCCCAGCATTTT; CDR3 protein: CASSKGANQPQHF; clone size: many; D gene: TRBD1; V gene: TRBV7-9; J gene: TRBJ1-5
CDR3 DNA: TGTGCCACCAGTGATTTACAGGGAGCTGGGGCCAACGTCCTGACTTTC; CDR3 protein: CATSDLQGAGANVLTF; clone size: many; D gene: NA; V gene: TRBV24-1; J gene: TRBJ2-6
CDR3 DNA: TGTGCCAGCATCAATCGGGACCGCCCGAACACTGAAGCTTTCTTT; CDR3 protein: CASINRDRPNTEAFF; clone size: NA; D gene: NA; V gene: TRBV5-5; J gene: TRBJ1-1
CDR3 DNA: TGTGCCAGTAGTATAGTAGAGAACACTGAAGCTTTCTTT; CDR3 protein: CASSIVENTEAFF; clone size: few; D gene: NA; V gene: TRBV19; J gene: TRBJ1-1
CDR3 DNA: TGTGCCACCAGCAGGGCTACTGGATGGGCTAACTATGGCTACACCTTC; CDR3 protein: CATSRATGWANYGYTF; clone size: NA; D gene: NA; V gene: TRBV15; J gene: TRBJ1-2
CDR3 DNA: TGTGCCAGCAGAACTCCGGGACAGATAAATCAGCCCCAGCATTTT; CDR3 protein: CASRTPGQINQPQHF; clone size: few; D gene: TRBD1; V gene: TRBV2; J gene: TRBJ1-5
CDR3 DNA: TGCGCCAGCGGCGGAATTCCGAACACCGGGGAGCTGTTTTTT; CDR3 protein: CASGGIPNTGELFF; clone size: few; D gene: NA; V gene: TRBV5-1; J gene: TRBJ2-2
CDR3 DNA: TGTGCCAGCAAAGACCTCTATGGCTACACCTTC; CDR3 protein: CASKDLYGYTF; clone size: NA; D gene: NA; V gene: TRBV6-1; J gene: TRBJ1-2
CDR3 DNA: TGTGCCAGCAGTTACCTTGGTGGTGAAAAACTGTTTTTT; CDR3 protein: CASSYLGGEKLFF; clone size: NA; D gene: NA; V gene: TRBV6-5; J gene: TRBJ1-4
CDR3 DNA: TGTGCCACCGGGCAGGACAGGGGGGACCAGCCCCAGCATTTT; CDR3 protein: CATGQDRGDQPQHF; clone size: few; D gene: TRBD1; V gene: TRBV7-9; J gene: TRBJ1-5
CDR3 DNA: TGTGCCAGCAGTGACGAGGTGGGGCTCACTGAAGCTTTCTTT; CDR3 protein: CASSDEVGLTEAFF; clone size: NA; D gene: NA; V gene: TRBV6-1; J gene: TRBJ1-1
CDR3 DNA: TGCAGCGCGGAGGGTCTAGGGCTAGGGGATGAGCAGTTCTTC; CDR3 protein: CSAEGLGLGDEQFF; clone size: once; D gene: NA; V gene: TRBV29-1; J gene: TRBJ2-1
CDR3 DNA: TGTGCCAGTAGACCTAGGCGACAGGTCACCGGGGAGCTGTTTTTT; CDR3 protein: CASRPRRQVTGELFF; clone size: NA; D gene: NA; V gene: TRBV19; J gene: TRBJ2-2
CDR3 DNA: TGCAGCGTTGAGGGACTAGCGGGGGGAAGCTCCTACAATGAGCAGTTCTTC; CDR3 protein: CSVEGLAGGSSYNEQFF; clone size: NA; D gene: TRBD2; V gene: TRBV29-1; J gene: TRBJ2-1
CDR3 DNA: TGTGCCAGCAGTGATCCAGCGGGGGGCCGATACAATGAGCAGTTCTTC; CDR3 protein: CASSDPAGGRYNEQFF; clone size: NA; D gene: TRBD2; V gene: TRBV6-1; J gene: TRBJ2-1
CDR3 DNA: TGTGCCAGCAGTTTAAATATGGCTTTGAACACTGAAGCTTTCTTT; CDR3 protein: CASSLNMALNTEAFF; clone size: NA; D gene: NA; V gene: TRBV27; J gene: TRBJ1-1
CDR3 DNA: TGTGCCATCAGTGAGTCCCGTGGGGATGAGCAGTTCTTC; CDR3 protein: CAISESRGDEQFF; clone size: NA; D gene: NA; V gene: TRBV10-3; J gene: TRBJ2-1
CDR3 DNA: TGTGCCAGCAGTTTTGGGCTTAAAGGTGAAAAACTGTTTTTT; CDR3 protein: CASSFGLKGEKLFF; clone size: few; D gene: NA; V gene: TRBV27; J gene: TRBJ1-4
CDR3 DNA: TGTGCCAGTAGTATTCCCCTCGACAGGGGGGAAGCTAACTATGGCTACACCTTC; CDR3 protein: CASSIPLDRGEANYGYTF; clone size: few; D gene: TRBD1; V gene: TRBV19; J gene: TRBJ1-2
CDR3 DNA: TGCGCCAGCAGCCATATCCTTGACCCACTCTTCTATGGCTACACCTTC; CDR3 protein: CASSHILDPLFYGYTF; clone size: NA; D gene: NA; V gene: TRBV4-1; J gene: TRBJ1-2
CDR3 DNA: TGTGCCAGCAGCTTGTCCGGGGGACAGCTTCTTAATCAGCCCCAGCATTTT; CDR3 protein: CASSLSGGQLLNQPQHF; clone size: NA; D gene: TRBD1; V gene: TRBV5-5; J gene: TRBJ1-5
CDR3 DNA: TGTGCCAGCAGTTTCGAAGGGAGGCATGGCTACACCTTC; CDR3 protein: CASSFEGRHGYTF; clone size: few; D gene: NA; V gene: TRBV28; J gene: TRBJ1-2
CDR3 DNA: TGTGCCAGTAGTCCCAGCAGCCAGAACACTGAAGCTTTCTTT; CDR3 protein: CASSPSSQNTEAFF; clone size: few; D gene: NA; V gene: TRBV19; J gene: TRBJ1-1
CDR3 DNA: TGTGCCAGCAGCTTAGGGGCTAGGAATGAGCAGTTCTTC; CDR3 protein: CASSLGARNEQFF; clone size: few; D gene: NA; V gene: TRBV7-6; J gene: TRBJ2-1
CDR3 DNA: TGCGCCAGCAGCCCCGGCGGGACGTCAACAGGAGGCTACACCTTC; CDR3 protein: CASSPGGTSTGGYTF; clone size: NA; D gene: NA; V gene: TRBV4-1; J gene: TRBJ1-2
CDR3 DNA: TGTGCCAGCAGCCAAGGGGCAGGGGGCAGTAATGAAAAACTGTTTTTT; CDR3 protein: CASSQGAGGSNEKLFF; clone size: NA; D gene: TRBD1; V gene: TRBV4-2; J gene: TRBJ1-4
CDR3 DNA: TGTGCCAGCAGTTACGGGACTACTCTACAAACAGATACGCAGTATTTT; CDR3 protein: CASSYGTTLQTDTQYF; clone size: few; D gene: TRBD2; V gene: TRBV6-5; J gene: TRBJ2-3
CDR3 DNA: TGTGCCAGCAGCCCCTATCGGGAGACAGTGAACACTGAAGCTTTCTTT; CDR3 protein: CASSPYRETVNTEAFF; clone size: NA; D gene: NA; V gene: TRBV6-6; J gene: TRBJ1-1
CDR3 DNA: TGTGCCAGCAGTTCGGCTTTCCGCAGCTCCTACGAGCAGTACTTC; CDR3 protein: CASSSAFRSSYEQYF; clone size: NA; D gene: NA; V gene: TRBV27; J gene: TRBJ2-7
CDR3 DNA: TGTGCCAGCAGCATGACAGGGGGCTACACCGGGGAGCTGTTTTTT; CDR3 protein: CASSMTGGYTGELFF; clone size: few; D gene: TRBD1; V gene: TRBV6-5; J gene: TRBJ2-2